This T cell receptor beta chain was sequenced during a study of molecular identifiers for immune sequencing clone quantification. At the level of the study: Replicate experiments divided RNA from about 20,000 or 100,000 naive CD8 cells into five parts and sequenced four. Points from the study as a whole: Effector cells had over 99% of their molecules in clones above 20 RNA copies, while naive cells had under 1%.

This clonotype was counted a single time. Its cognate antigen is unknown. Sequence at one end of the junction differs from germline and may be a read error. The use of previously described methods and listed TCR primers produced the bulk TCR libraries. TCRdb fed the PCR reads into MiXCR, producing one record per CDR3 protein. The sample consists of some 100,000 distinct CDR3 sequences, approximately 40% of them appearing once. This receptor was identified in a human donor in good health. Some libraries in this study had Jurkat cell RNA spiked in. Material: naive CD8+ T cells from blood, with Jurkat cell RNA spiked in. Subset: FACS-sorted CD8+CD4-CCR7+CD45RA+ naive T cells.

The CDR3 reads CASSVVATGAIVLTF. As DNA, the CDR3 is TGTGCCAGCAGCGTAGTGGCGACTGGGGCCATCGTCCTGACTTTC. The chain links TRBV9 to TRBJ2-6; D perhaps matches TRBD1 (5 bases). The CDR3 covers 15 residues. Germline CDR1 reads SGDLS; CDR2 reads YYNGEE.